This T cell receptor (beta chain) came from a study of CD8+CD57+ T cells in acquired aplastic anemia. Study overall: Isolated CD4+ and CD8+ cells, once sorted, yielded DNA averaging around 3 ug. Some 9.9 million reads were obtained on average for healthy donor CD4+ cells.

With 4 bases removed from V and 5 bases from J, the gap between germline ends came to 13 bases. Germline loops: CDR1 SGHRS, CDR2 YFSETQ. CDR3 length equals 13 residues. This clonotype has a count of ten or more. The antigen remains unidentified. Overall study results and limits: Shared by patients and controls, roughly 28 CD8+ CDR3s were abundant in patients. Patients and healthy controls showed no significant CD8+ Simpson's diversity difference.

Genomic DNA was employed as the template in profiling TCR beta VDJ and CDR3. TCRdb ran MiXCR on the reads and lists one entry per CDR3 protein. The table records 95,000 to 120,000 distinct CDR3 sequences, 51% of them present only once. V gene TRBV5-1 combines with J gene TRBJ2-7; D perhaps matches TRBD1 (5 bases). This TCR came from a human donor in good health, serving as a control. Sequenced sample: sorted CD4+, CD8+, or CD8+CD57+ T cells (not recorded which) from PBMCs. The CDR3 DNA sequence: TGCGCCAGCAGCCATTCAGGGTCCCACGAGCAGTACTTC. Translation: CASSHSGSHEQYF.